This record covers a single TCR beta chain. This table comes from immunoSEQ multiplex PCR, and its TCRdb copy is limited to in-frame clones, with some not included. The sample yields over 2,000,000 clones, around 93% seen once. The CDR3 extends over 16 amino acids. This record comes from a study of shared clonotypes between healthy human individuals. At the level of the study: Three CD4 naive, three CD4 memory, two CD8 naive and one CD8 memory plate were used per donor.

Terminally differentiated effector memory CD45RA+ cells were left out of the naive CD8 fraction, which was CD45RO-negative and positively selected for CCR7. Sequenced sample: naive CD8+ T cells from PBMCs. The chain recombines TRBV21-1 with TRBJ1-2. TRBV21-1 is noted as a pseudogene. This TCR was recovered from a man aged 18 to 30 in good health. Some clones in this sample may be carry-over from other donors' samples. DNA of the CDR3: TGTGCCAGCAGCAATCACCCTGTCGGGGTTCACTATGGCTACACCTTC. This codes for CASSNHPVGVHYGYTF.